Each of the 4 T cell receptor beta chains below was sequenced from the same sample in a study of blood T cell repertoires in COVID-19. Here immunoSEQ multiplex PCR was the method, and the copy in TCRdb shows in-frame clones only, minus some. The profile shows just over 250,000 clones, approximately 86% of them singletons. The material sequenced was peripheral blood. The receptors derive from a man aged 35 to 55 who had recovered from COVID-19.

This chain links TRBV18 with TRBJ2-5; the D gene is possibly TRBD1 (6 bases). Trimming shortened V by 0 bases and J by 5 bases, and 13 bases separated the two germline ends. CDR3 length equals 15 residues. Germline CDR1 and CDR2: KGHSH and LQKENI. The CDR3 bases are TGTGCCAGCTCACCACCGAAGGGGGAACAGGAGACCCAGTACTTC. Translating it yields CASSPPKGEQETQYF.

The V gene is TRBV6-2 or TRBV6-3, the J gene TRBJ2-7; a possible D gene is TRBD1 (5 bases). V dropped 5 bases and J dropped 8 bases, with 28 bases sitting between them. The CDR3 contains 17 residues. Germline V gives CDR1 MNHEY, CDR2 SVGEGT. The CDR3 loop reads CASSQSPDTSPKVQQYF. CDR3 nucleotide sequence: TGTGCCAGCAGTCAGTCTCCGGACACCTCCCCAAAAGTCCAGCAGTACTTC.

This sequence joins TRBV25-1 and TRBJ2-7; TRBD2 matches at 8 bases. This CDR3 is 15 amino acids long. The V gene end was trimmed by 5 bases and the J gene end by 2 bases; junction bases not matched to a gene: 8. CDR1 and CDR2 (germline): MGHDK, SYGVNS. The CDR3 loop is CASSPGGGRAYEQYF. DNA of the CDR3: TGTGCCAGCAGTCCCGGGGGGGGGCGCGCCTACGAGCAGTACTTC.

This sequence joins TRBV29-1 and TRBJ2-7; D perhaps matches TRBD1 (5 bases). Trimming removed 0 bases from V and 3 bases from J, with 12 bases in between. CDR3 length: 14 residues. The germline V gene has CDR1 SQVTM and CDR2 ANQGSEA. CDR3 coding DNA: TGCAGCGTTGAAGATCCTCAGGGCCACTACGAGCAGTACTTC. Residues: CSVEDPQGHYEQYF.